In this sample, the clone carrying this T cell receptor beta chain turned up a few times. Its antigen is unidentified. The source of the sample is a study of T cell repertoires in cytomegalovirus infection. The germline V and J ends were trimmed by 2 bases and 6 bases, with 14 bases remaining between them. The CDR3 extends over 15 amino acids. CDR1 SGHVT and CDR2 SQSDAQ come from the germline V gene. One entry per CDR3 protein, called by TCRdb with MiXCR from the reads. Seen here are some 500,000 distinct CDR3 sequences, about 40% observed once, and the top ten hold more than 40%. The origin of this receptor is a human donor in good health (CMV status not recorded). Some clones in this sample may be carry-over from other donors' samples. This chain connects TRBV7-4 to TRBJ2-1; D might be TRBD1 or TRBD2, each matching 6 bases. Sequenced material: cultured PBMCs, taken from culture after CMV antigen stimulation. The CDR3 nucleotides read TGTGCCAGCAGCTTATCTCAGGGGAGGTCCAATGAGCAGTTCTTC. Translation: CASSLSQGRSNEQFF.